This TCR beta chain is from a study of blood T cell repertoires in COVID-19. Study in general: Samples of COVID-19 (acute and convalescent) were obtained from the United States, Italy and Spain. Sources were T cells, B-cell-depleted T cells, or PBMCs; the material itself was cDNA or gDNA.

The CDR3 is 13 residues long. Per germline, CDR1 SGHDN and CDR2 FVKESK. The ends were cut back, 4 bases at V and 5 bases at J, with 11 bases in the middle. As handled by the study authors: Amplification of reference gene primers was used by the study to estimate nucleated cell counts. Here immunoSEQ multiplex PCR was the method, and the copy in TCRdb shows in-frame clones only, minus some. D and trimming come from the DNA, and the V and J calls and clone size come from that table. Seen here are fewer than 300,000 clones, approximately 77% observed once, and the top ten hold 3.1%. Sequencing used peripheral blood. This sequence originates from a woman aged 18-35 years with acute or convalescent COVID-19. The chain joins TRBV14 to TRBJ2-5, with D perhaps matching TRBD2 (5 bases). Here the CDR3 DNA reads TGTGCCAGCAGCCCTAGCTTTCGGGAGACCCAGTACTTC. Translating gives CASSPSFRETQYF.